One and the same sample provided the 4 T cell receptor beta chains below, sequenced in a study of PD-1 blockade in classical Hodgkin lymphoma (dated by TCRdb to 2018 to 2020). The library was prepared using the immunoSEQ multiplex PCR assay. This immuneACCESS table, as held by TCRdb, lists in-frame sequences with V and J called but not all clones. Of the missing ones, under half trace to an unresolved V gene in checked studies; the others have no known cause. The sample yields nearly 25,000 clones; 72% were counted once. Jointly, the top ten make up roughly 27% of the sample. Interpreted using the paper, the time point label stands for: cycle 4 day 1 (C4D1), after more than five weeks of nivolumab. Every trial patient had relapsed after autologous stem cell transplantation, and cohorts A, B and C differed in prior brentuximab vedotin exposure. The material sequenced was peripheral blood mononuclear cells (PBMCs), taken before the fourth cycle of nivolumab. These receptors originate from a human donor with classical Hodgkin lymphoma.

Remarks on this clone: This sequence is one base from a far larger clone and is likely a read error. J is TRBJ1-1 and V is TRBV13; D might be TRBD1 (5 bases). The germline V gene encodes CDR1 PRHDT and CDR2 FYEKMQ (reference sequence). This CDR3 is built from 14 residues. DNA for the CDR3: TGTGCCAGCAGTTACTGGGGGGAAAAAGCTGAAGCTTCCTTT. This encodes CASSYWGEKAEASF.

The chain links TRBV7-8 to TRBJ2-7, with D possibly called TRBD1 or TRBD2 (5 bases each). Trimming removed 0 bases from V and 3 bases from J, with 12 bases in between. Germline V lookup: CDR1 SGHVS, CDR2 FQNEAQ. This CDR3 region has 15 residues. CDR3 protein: CASSLAIGGGYEQYF. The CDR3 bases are TGTGCCAGCAGCTTAGCTATTGGGGGTGGCTACGAGCAGTACTTC.

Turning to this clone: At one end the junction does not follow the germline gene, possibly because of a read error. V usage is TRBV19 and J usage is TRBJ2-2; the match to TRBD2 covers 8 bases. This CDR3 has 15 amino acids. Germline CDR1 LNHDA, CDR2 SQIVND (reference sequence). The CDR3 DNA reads TGTGCCAGTAGCCCGGGGGGGGCGAAAACCGGGGAGCTGTTTTTT. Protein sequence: CASSPGGAKTGELFF.

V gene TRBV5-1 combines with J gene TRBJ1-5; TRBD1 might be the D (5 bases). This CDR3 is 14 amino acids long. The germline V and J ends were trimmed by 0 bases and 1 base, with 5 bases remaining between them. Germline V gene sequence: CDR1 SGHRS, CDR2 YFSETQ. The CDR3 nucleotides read TGCGCCAGCAGCTTGGGGGGGAGCAATCAGCCCCAGCATTTT. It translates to CASSLGGSNQPQHF. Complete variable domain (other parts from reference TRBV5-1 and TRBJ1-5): KAGVTQTPRYLIKTRGQQVTLSCSPISGHRSVSWYQQTPGQGLQFLFEYFSETQRNKGNFPGRFSGRQFSNSRSEMNVSTLELGDSALYLCASSLGGSNQPQHFGDGTRLSIL.